Below, one TCR beta chain is given with its context. Its specificity is not known. The sample is drawn from a study of shared clonotypes between healthy human individuals. Looked up from germline, CDR1 is MDHEN and CDR2 is SYDVKM. The CDR3 consists of 13 residues. V was cut by 6 bases and J by 0 bases, with 6 bases left in between. The authors' processing: Junction-only sequences without quality scores were provided by ImmunoSEQ, so filtering was different. TCRdb keeps only in-frame clones here, not all; method: immunoSEQ multiplex PCR. Clone size and the V and J calls come from that table; the DNA yielded D and trimming. This table has about 2,200,000 clones, around 93% appearing once. Naive CD8 cells, CD45RO-negative and positively selected for CCR7, excluded terminally differentiated effector memory CD45RA+ cells. Whole-study findings and limits: Among non-shared clonotypes, generation probabilities were lower than among those shared by all four donors. Rarefaction curves obtained for sorted subsets showed sequencing incomplete despite large depth.

The chain joins TRBV28 to TRBJ1-5, with D unresolved. The source material was naive CD8+ T cells from PBMCs. The TCR comes from a man younger than 35 in good health. Some clones in this sample may be carry-over from other donors' samples. CDR3 nucleotides: TGTGCCAGCAGGGTCCTTAGCAATCAGCCCCAGCATTTT. It is translated as CASRVLSNQPQHF.